Sequencing of this TCR beta chain was carried out in a study of tumor and adjacent non-tumor tissue in lung cancer listed by TCRdb under 2018. Context from the whole study: Of the cohort, about 11 patients had adenocarcinoma, 2 had squamous cell carcinoma and 1 had small cell lung cancer. The approximately 15 patients were aged roughly 30 to 85 years, included roughly ten men and 5 women, and had TNM stage I to III disease. In total, sequencing yielded fewer than 150 million productive TCRbeta reads, which works out to an average of approximately 4.1 million reads per sample. Bulk TCRbeta repertoires were compared between lung tumor tissue and matched distant non-tumor lung tissue obtained from around 16 lung cancer patients. For each patient, one tumor sample and one normal lung sample were taken, giving around 30 paired specimens that underwent TCRbeta CDR3 sequencing. Overall results and qualifications from the work: Peripheral blood was not sequenced, so blood TCRbeta repertoires in these lung cancer patients were not examined. Younger patients had significantly higher TCR diversity, and higher tumor TCR diversity was associated with shorter overall and disease-free survival. The top 100 clones made up a significantly larger cumulative share of the repertoire in normal lung than in tumor tissue. Only roughly 16 patients were in the cohort, and the authors stated that larger samples and more detailed clinical data are needed. TCR diversity (inverse Simpson) was significantly higher in tumor than in normal lung tissue (roughly 430 vs 170, P = 0.0075, Mann-Whitney U test). Neither the sequencing platform nor unique molecular identifiers are mentioned in the methods.

The library was prepared using multiplex PCR. Data came from an Illumina HiSeq 2500. TCRbeta libraries were built by three rounds of nested PCR using primers (Table S4), following protocols modified from ARM-PCR. Before sequencing, PCR products of 200-500 bp were cut from the gel and purified using the QIAquick gel extraction kit. The original methods were these. Trimmomatic was used to clean the reads, FLASH was used to merge the reads into complete CDR3 sequences, and MiTCR was used to assign the reads to V(D)J germline segments. VDJtools was used to compute clonal diversity as the inverse Simpson's index. In-frame sequences without a premature stop codon were defined as productive reads. The public reads were reprocessed in TCRdb via fastp at Q25 and MiXCR, keeping in-frame beta chains. Entries that share a CDR3 protein sequence are merged under the most common genes and DNA. Here the V and J calls rest on TCRdb's processing, not on the authors' analysis. The sample has some 90,000 distinct CDR3 sequences on record, 61% of them singletons. The top ten clonotypes cover 15% of the sample.

In regard to this clonotype: The antigen it recognizes is unknown. The junction departs from the called germline gene at one end, perhaps through a read error.

The CDR3 covers 12 residues, taking in both the cysteine and the phenylalanine. Solely the CDR3 DNA is kept, with 36 bases framed from the first base. RNA was extracted from bulk unsorted tissue and checked for quality with a NanoDrop ND-1000 and an Agilent 2100. Donors were newly diagnosed lung cancer patients admitted for thoracic surgery in China between August and November 2014, without prior chemotherapy. Patients with previous radiotherapy or chemotherapy, or with another concurrent cancer, were excluded from the study. Pieces of surgical tissue measuring roughly 1-2.1 cm3 were kept in RNAlater solution and stored at -80 degrees C until use.

The source material was lung tumor tissue. This clonotype was sampled from a man between 65 and 79 years old with non-small cell lung cancer. The rearranged segments are TRBV12-3 or TRBV12-4 and TRBJ1-1; TRBD1 is a weak D gene call, 6 bases matching. The CDR3 in this case is CACTLGGTEAFF. The DNA sequence reads TGTGCCTGCACCTTGGGGGGCACTGAAGCCTTCTTT.